Reported below is one TCR beta chain. This sample was taken from a study of blood T cell repertoires in COVID-19. The germline V and J ends were trimmed by 3 bases and 4 bases, with 7 bases remaining between them. This CDR3 region has 13 residues. CDR1 LNHDA and CDR2 SQIVND come from the germline V gene (reference sequence). The data were produced by immunoSEQ multiplex PCR, yet TCRdb's version contains in-frame clones alone and is incomplete. The sample has approximately 300,000 clones; more than 90% are singletons. Sequencing was carried out using PBMCs or T cells enriched from blood (not recorded which). The chain employs TRBV19 and TRBJ1-3; no reliable D call. The TCR originated in a woman aged 25 to 39 who had been exposed to COVID-19. The DNA of the CDR3 is TGTGCCAGTAGTATCGCCAGAGGAAACACCATATATTTT. As protein: CASSIARGNTIYF.